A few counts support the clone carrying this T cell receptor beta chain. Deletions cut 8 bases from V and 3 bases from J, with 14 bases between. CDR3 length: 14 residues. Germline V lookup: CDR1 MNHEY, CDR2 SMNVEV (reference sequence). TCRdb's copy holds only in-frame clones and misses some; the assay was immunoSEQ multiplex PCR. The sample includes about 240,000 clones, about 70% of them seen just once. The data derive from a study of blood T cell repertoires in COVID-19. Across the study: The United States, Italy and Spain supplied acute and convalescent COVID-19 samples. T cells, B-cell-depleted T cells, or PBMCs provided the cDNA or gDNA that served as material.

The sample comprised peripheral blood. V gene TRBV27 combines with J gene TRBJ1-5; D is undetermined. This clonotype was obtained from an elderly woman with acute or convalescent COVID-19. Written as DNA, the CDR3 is TGTGCCAGCTCCCTCCGGGGTTACAATCAGCCCCAGCATTTT. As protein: CASSLRGYNQPQHF.